This TCR beta chain emerged from a study of blood T cell repertoires in COVID-19. The J segment lost 6 bases and the V segment lost 4 bases, leaving 0 bases of the junction unmatched. Germline V gives CDR1 LGHDT, CDR2 YNNKEL (reference sequence). The length of the CDR3 is 11 residues. Profiling relied on immunoSEQ multiplex PCR, and the TCRdb table lists in-frame clones only, not all of them. The sample holds 290,000 or so clones, roughly four fifths seen once. The chain recombines TRBV3-1 (or the pseudogene TRBV3-2) with TRBJ2-7, with TRBD1 identical over 7 bases. The origin of this receptor is a man aged 35 to 55 who had been exposed to COVID-19. Sequencing was performed on PBMCs or T cells enriched from blood (not recorded which). CDR3 in DNA: TGTGCCAGCAGCCGGACAGGCGAGCAGTACTTC. Its protein is CASSRTGEQYF.